The entry below describes one T cell receptor beta chain. The specificity of this receptor is unknown. No base-level quality is on record; no much larger clone is a single base apart. The data are from a study of blood T cells in healthy people across ages (dated by TCRdb to the mid-2010s). Background for the entire study: In model experiments, roughly one uniquely barcoded TCR beta cDNA molecule per two T cells was captured by template switching. Two additional independent replicas of 1 million unique cDNA reads from the same blood draw were analyzed for two donors (one aged 18 to 30 and one aged 80 or older). To avoid experimental bias, donors of different ages were spread randomly across the sequencing lanes. The donors were split into four age groups: young (average around 17 years), middle-aged (roughly 39), aged (more than 55) and long-lived (approximately 80). Using deep sequencing normalized with unique cDNA molecular identifiers, the study measured how TCR beta repertoire diversity changes with age. Overall results and qualifications from the work: Observed TCR beta diversity correlated strongly with the percentage of naive T cells measured by flow cytometry. Because profiling used bulk unsorted PBMCs, naive and antigen-experienced compartments could not be compared conclusively. Because the CMV infection status of the donors was unknown, age-related changes in expanded clonotypes may potentially have been confounded. As age increased, observed TCR beta diversity per million T cells dropped in a roughly linear way, and a significant reduction was already evident by age 40. Compared with the aged group, more naive CD4+ T cells, fewer expanded clones and increased TCR diversity were shown by the long-lived group, suggesting age selection. Estimates of total diversity based on one million sequenced T cells were considered lower bounds and underestimates.

Receptor amplification or capture employed 5' RACE. For sequencing, an Illumina HiSeq 2500 was employed. A second PCR of roughly 7 to 12 cycles was performed with a sample-barcoded 5' primer and a J-beta primer mix. Each TCR beta cDNA molecule received a unique molecular identifier from a template-switch 5' adaptor carrying 12 random nucleotides. Each sample yielded at least 2.5 million CDR3-containing paired-end reads. The Mint cDNA synthesis kit, primed by a TRBC-specific oligonucleotide, was used to synthesize first-strand cDNA from all RNA. Following uracil-DNA glycosylase treatment, a first 18-cycle PCR with universal primers M1SS and BC2_uni_R was performed on all cDNA. The source study handled its data this way. For normalization, 1 million high-quality reads were randomly selected from each sample, with every read carrying a distinct molecular identifier. Instead of being binned into consensus sequences, reads that shared molecular identifiers were thrown out. MiTCR, set to a Q25 quality threshold and the strictest error-elimination algorithm, was used for CDR3 identification, clonotype clustering and error correction. A nonparametric unseen species model with Euler transformation was used to estimate lower-bound total TCR beta diversity. TCRdb reprocessing: public reads trimmed at Q25 with fastp, clones called with MiXCR, in-frame beta chains kept. Rows are combined by CDR3 protein, so each entry shows the most common genes and DNA. These V and J calls rely on TCRdb rather than the paper's analysis. The sample data list about 780,000 distinct CDR3 sequences, and around 50% of these were observed just once. The ten largest clones capture about a sixth of the sample.

The CDR3 measures 13 amino acids from cysteine to phenylalanine. This entry keeps only the CDR3 DNA: 39 bases, framed from base 1. The trim is 5 bases for V and 1 base for J, with a gap of 8 bases between the germline ends. The donors were a few dozen Caucasian individuals from Russia, aged roughly 6 to 100 years, who were systemically healthy. About 9.6 milliliters of peripheral blood were collected from each donor into EDTA-treated Vacutainer tubes. Ficoll-Paque density-gradient centrifugation was used to isolate PBMCs, with at least 6.5 million obtained per sample. Trizol reagent was used to extract total RNA from the PBMCs, yielding at least 5 micrograms per sample. For every donor, flow cytometry on a PBMC aliquot measured the percentage of naive CD45RAhigh/CD27high T cells.

The specimen sequenced was blood. The sequence joins TRBV12-3 or TRBV12-4 to TRBJ2-5; no D segment can be confidently identified. The TCR comes from a man older than 75 in good health. The DNA sequence follows: TGTGCCAGCAGTCAGACAACCCAAGAGACCCAGTACTTC. Translated, it reads CASSQTTQETQYF.